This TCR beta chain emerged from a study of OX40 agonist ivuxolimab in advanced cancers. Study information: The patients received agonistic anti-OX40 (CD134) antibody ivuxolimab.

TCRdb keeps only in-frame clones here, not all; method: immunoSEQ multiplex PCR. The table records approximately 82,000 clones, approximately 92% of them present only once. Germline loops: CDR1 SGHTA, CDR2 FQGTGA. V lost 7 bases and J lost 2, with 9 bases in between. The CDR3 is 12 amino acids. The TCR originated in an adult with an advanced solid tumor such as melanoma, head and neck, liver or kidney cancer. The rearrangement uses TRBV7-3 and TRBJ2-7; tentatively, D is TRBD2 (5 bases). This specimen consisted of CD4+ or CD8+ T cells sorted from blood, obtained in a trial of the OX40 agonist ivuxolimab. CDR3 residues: CASTGGPYEQYF. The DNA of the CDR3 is TGTGCCAGCACGGGCGGGCCCTACGAGCAGTACTTC.